This T cell receptor beta chain was sequenced for a study of T cell responses to AZD1222 COVID-19 vaccine. Overall study results and limits: Spike-specific TCRs gained breadth and depth after people received two AZD1222 doses. In a largely white British group with more females than males, clonal diversity was possibly underestimated.

Produced via immunoSEQ multiplex PCR; TCRdb's table is partial and in-frame only. The sample has 100,000 to 150,000 clones, approximately 86% seen once. As concerns this clone: Its antigen is not known.

With 8 bases removed from V and 12 bases from J, the gap between germline ends came to 20 bases. The CDR3 loop spans 13 amino acids. CDR1 LNHDA and CDR2 SQIVND come from the germline V gene (reference sequence). This material consisted of peripheral blood, taken on day 0 of AZD1222 vaccination. The rearrangement links TRBV19 to TRBJ2-1; D is possibly TRBD1 or TRBD2 (6 bases each). The receptor was derived from an adult in good health. The CDR3 reads CASGEGTEGVQFF. The CDR3 coding sequence is TGTGCCAGTGGCGAAGGGACGGAGGGGGTGCAGTTCTTC.